This TCR beta chain was obtained from a study of shared clonotypes between healthy human individuals. Sequenced by immunoSEQ multiplex PCR; TCRdb stores in-frame clones only, minus some. Of about 520,000 clones listed, approximately 95% were seen once; the top ten hold nearly 0.065%. The CDR3 sequence is 14 residues long. Germline values: CDR1 SQVTM, CDR2 ANQGSEA. V lost 7 bases to trimming and J lost 0 bases; unmatched junction nucleotides: 3. J is TRBJ2-7 and V is TRBV29-1, with 13 nucleotides matching TRBD2. The TCR was taken from a woman in her thirties in good health. Sequencing used naive CD4+ T cells sorted from blood. Subset of the sample: CD45RA+ positively selected. CDR3 loop: CSARTSGSSYEQYF. The CDR3 DNA reads TGCAGCGCCCGGACTAGCGGGAGCTCCTACGAGCAGTACTTC.